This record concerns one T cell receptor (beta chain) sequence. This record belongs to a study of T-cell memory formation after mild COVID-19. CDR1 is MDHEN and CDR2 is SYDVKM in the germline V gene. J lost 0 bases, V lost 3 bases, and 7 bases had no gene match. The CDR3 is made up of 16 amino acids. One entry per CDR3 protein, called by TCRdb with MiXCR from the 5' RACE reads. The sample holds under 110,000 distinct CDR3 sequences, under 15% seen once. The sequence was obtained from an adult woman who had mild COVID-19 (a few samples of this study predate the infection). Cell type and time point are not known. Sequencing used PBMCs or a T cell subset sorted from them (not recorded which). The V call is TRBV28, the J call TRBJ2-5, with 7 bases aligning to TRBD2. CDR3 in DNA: TGTGCCAGCAGTTTGGGGGGAGGGCCGAACCAAGAGACCCAGTACTTC. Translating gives CASSLGGGPNQETQYF.